Listed below are T cell receptor beta chains from one sample, sequenced in a study of shared clonotypes between healthy human individuals. Method: immunoSEQ multiplex PCR; TCRdb's copy keeps in-frame clones and lacks some. The data show around 1.9 million clones, about 93% seen once. Sequenced material: naive CD8+ T cells from PBMCs. Every receptor here comes from a man between 18 and 29 years old in good health. Some clones in this sample may be carry-over from other donors' samples. Each CDR3 is given with its conserved first and last residue. The order of the fields is CDR3 protein, CDR3 DNA, V gene, J gene, D gene, clone size. A D gene is named only where the DNA matches it firmly. Size is omitted from some rows. Given values are once, few, many or a class for expanded clones.

CASAYTGEQFF	TGTGCCAGCGCGTATACAGGTGAGCAGTTCTTC	TRBV7-8	TRBJ2-1	.	once
CASSGSGRALGDTQYF	TGTGCCAGCAGTGGTAGCGGGAGGGCCTTGGGAGATACGCAGTATTTT	TRBV2	TRBJ2-3	TRBD2	.
CASSYWDRGGETQYF	TGTGCCAGCAGTTACTGGGACAGGGGGGGCGAGACCCAGTACTTC	TRBV6-5	TRBJ2-5	TRBD1	.
CASYTSGRPTYEQYF	TGTGCCAGCTATACTAGCGGGAGACCGACCTACGAGCAGTACTTC	TRBV21-1	TRBJ2-7	.	.
CASSYSVNNEQFF	TGTGCCAGCAGTTACTCAGTCAACAATGAGCAGTTCTTC	TRBV6-5	TRBJ2-1	.	.
CASSFQGYSYNEQFF	TGTGCCAGCAGTTTTCAGGGGTATTCCTACAATGAGCAGTTCTTC	TRBV27	TRBJ2-1	.	.
CASSKAVTEAFF	TGTGCCAGCAGTAAAGCGGTCACTGAAGCTTTCTTT	TRBV7-9	TRBJ1-1	.	.
CASGLDPLGFSGTLGNEQYF	TGTGCCAGCGGCCTGGACCCCCTGGGGTTCAGCGGGACCCTCGGAAACGAGCAGTACTTC	TRBV27	TRBJ2-7	TRBD2	once
CASSYGTGVGYTF	TGTGCCAGCAGCTACGGGACAGGGGTCGGCTACACCTTC	TRBV25-1	TRBJ1-2	TRBD1	once
CSVGQGRTEAFF	TGCAGCGTCGGACAGGGGCGAACTGAAGCTTTCTTT	TRBV29-1	TRBJ1-1	TRBD1	few
CASSVVGLAGVEQFF	TGTGCCAGCAGCGTAGTAGGGCTAGCGGGAGTTGAGCAGTTCTTC	TRBV9	TRBJ2-1	TRBD2	.
CASSEEEGSYNEQFF	TGTGCCAGCAGTGAAGAGGAGGGTTCCTACAATGAGCAGTTCTTC	TRBV6-1	TRBJ2-1	.	.
CASSWTSGTYEQYF	TGTGCCAGCAGTTGGACTAGCGGAACCTACGAGCAGTACTTC	TRBV27	TRBJ2-7	TRBD2	.
CASAGTGGGNQPQHF	TGTGCCAGCGCCGGGACAGGAGGCGGGAATCAGCCCCAGCATTTT	TRBV25-1	TRBJ1-5	TRBD1	.
CASSEPRGQRAFF	TGTGCCAGCAGTGAACCCCGGGGGCAGAGAGCTTTCTTT	TRBV6-1	TRBJ1-1	.	.
CASRAPTAYEQYF	TGTGCCAGCAGAGCCCCGACAGCCTACGAGCAGTACTTC	TRBV7-9	TRBJ2-7	.	.
CASSSGGEMNTEAFF	TGTGCCAGCAGCTCTGGGGGGGAGATGAACACTGAAGCTTTCTTT	TRBV7-9	TRBJ1-1	.	.
CASSDRLAGSYNEQFF	TGCGCCAGCAGTGACCGACTAGCCGGCTCCTACAATGAGCAGTTCTTC	TRBV10-1	TRBJ2-1	TRBD2	once
CAWRPPSRRFSYEQYF	TGTGCCTGGAGGCCCCCCTCGCGTCGCTTCTCCTACGAGCAGTACTTC	TRBV30	TRBJ2-7	.	.
CASMGRRYDVPKNIQYF	TGTGCCAGTATGGGCCGACGGTACGACGTGCCCAAAAACATTCAGTACTTC	TRBV19	TRBJ2-4	.	.
CASSFRTLSSGANVLTF	TGTGCCAGCAGTTTCCGGACACTCAGCTCTGGGGCCAACGTCCTGACTTTC	TRBV27	TRBJ2-6	.	.
CASSGTGYGYEQYF	TGTGCCAGCAGCGGTACAGGGTACGGCTACGAGCAGTACTTC	TRBV7-9	TRBJ2-7	.	.